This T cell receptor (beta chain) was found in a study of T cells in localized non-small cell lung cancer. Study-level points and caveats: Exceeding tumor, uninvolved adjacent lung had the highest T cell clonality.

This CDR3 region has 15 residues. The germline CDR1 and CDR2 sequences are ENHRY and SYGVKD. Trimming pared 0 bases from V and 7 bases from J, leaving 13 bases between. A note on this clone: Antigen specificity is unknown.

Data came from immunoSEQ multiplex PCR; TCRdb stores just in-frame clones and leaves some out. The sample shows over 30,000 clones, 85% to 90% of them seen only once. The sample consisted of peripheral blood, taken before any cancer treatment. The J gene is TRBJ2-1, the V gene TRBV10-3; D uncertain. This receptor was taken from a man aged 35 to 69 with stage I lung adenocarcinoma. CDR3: CAISESTTLGNEQFF. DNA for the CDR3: TGTGCCATCAGTGAGTCGACGACTCTTGGGAATGAGCAGTTCTTC.